This T cell receptor (beta chain) was observed in a study of T cells in Graves' hyperthyroidism and ophthalmopathy. The overall study: At the time of initial diagnosis and before any treatment, peripheral blood was collected.

General observations from the study: In simple terms, a model built on 13 V-J features told ophthalmopathy apart from stable hyperthyroidism.

V was shortened by 4 bases and J by 8 bases, with 11 bases between the two germline ends. Per the germline V gene, CDR1 is SQVTM and CDR2 is ANQGSEA. The CDR3 is 11 amino acids. Researchers took RNA transcripts and amplified the TCR beta CDR3 regions from them. The TCR CDR3 first-round RT-PCR relied on the HTBI primer set. TCRdb analysed the multiplex PCR reads with MiXCR anew, one entry per CDR3 protein. The sample carries about 520,000 distinct CDR3 sequences, approximately 24% recorded once. For ophthalmopathy patients, the Clinical Activity Score was at least 3 and the NOSPECS grade at least 4; duration was under 3 months. Diagnoses used clinical symptoms, serum thyroxine and TRAb, thyroid ultrasound and orbital computed tomography. This clonotype was observed at least ten times. The antigen remains undetermined.

The chain uses TRBV29-1 and TRBJ1-2; the D is unclear. The receptor comes from a woman aged 25 to 39 with Graves' ophthalmopathy. The sequenced sample was blood. This CDR3 is CSVGYDMGYTF. CDR3 DNA sequence: TGCAGCGTTGGGTATGACATGGGCTACACCTTC.